The rows below give T cell receptor beta chains drawn from one sample of a study of cytomegalovirus exposure and HLA in healthy donors. Clones were sequenced by immunoSEQ multiplex PCR, and TCRdb holds only the in-frame ones, with some missing. Among about 110,000 clones, around 70% were seen once, and the ten largest hold roughly 4.2%. The material sequenced was PBMCs. The origin of the receptors is a woman between 35 and 50 years old in good health and CMV-seropositive. Each CDR3 is given with its conserved first and last residue. D genes are given only for firm matches. Part of the rows lack a size; the others show once, few, many or a class for expanded clones.

j_call,clone_size,v_call,d_call,cdr3_aa,cdr3_nt
TRBJ1-2,NA,TRBV15,TRBD1,CATSRDQGGGNYTF,TGTGCCACCAGCAGAGATCAGGGGGGAGGTAACTACACCTTC
TRBJ1-1,NA,TRBV23-1,NA,CASSQTGRGNEAFF,TGCGCCAGCAGTCAAACCGGGAGGGGGAATGAAGCTTTCTTT
TRBJ2-1,NA,TRBV6-1,NA,CASRFWTLYNEQFF,TGTGCCAGCCGATTCTGGACATTGTACAATGAGCAGTTCTTC
TRBJ2-7,NA,TRBV6-5,TRBD2,CASRYSGGTYEQYF,TGTGCCAGCCGCTATTCGGGGGGTACCTACGAGCAGTACTTC
TRBJ1-2,NA,TRBV28,TRBD1,CASSPGTGAFYGYTF,TGTGCCAGCAGCCCCGGGACAGGGGCATTCTATGGCTACACCTTC
TRBJ1-1,NA,TRBV5-1,NA,CASSLVEGSGTEAFF,TGCGCCAGCAGCTTGGTGGAGGGGTCGGGCACTGAAGCTTTCTTT
TRBJ2-5,NA,TRBV5-1,TRBD1,CASSSQGTSQETQYF,TGCGCCAGCAGCTCACAGGGGACCTCCCAAGAGACCCAGTACTTC
TRBJ2-7,NA,TRBV7-2,TRBD1,CASSRDRVFSYEQYF,TGTGCCAGCAGCCGTGACAGGGTCTTCTCCTACGAGCAGTACTTC
TRBJ2-7,few,TRBV7-8,TRBD2,CASSLRRLAGSIGEQYF,TGTGCCAGCAGCTTACGTCGGCTAGCGGGGAGCATAGGCGAGCAGTACTTC
TRBJ2-7,NA,TRBV27,TRBD2,CASSWGRGGNEQYF,TGTGCCAGCAGCTGGGGGAGGGGCGGCAACGAGCAGTACTTC
TRBJ2-3,NA,TRBV5-4,NA,CASSLLWEMAKTDTQYF,TGTGCCAGCAGCTTATTGTGGGAGATGGCCAAAACAGATACGCAGTATTTT
TRBJ2-3,NA,TRBV7-3,TRBD2,CASSLTSGGDTDTQYF,TGTGCCAGCAGCCTCACTAGCGGGGGGGACACAGATACGCAGTATTTT
TRBJ2-1,few,TRBV7-9,TRBD1,CASSSRGPYNEQFF,TGTGCCAGCAGCTCCAGGGGGCCTTACAATGAGCAGTTCTTC
TRBJ1-3,NA,TRBV6-1,NA,CASSGTVGTPTIYF,TGTGCCAGCAGTGGGACAGTAGGTACCCCGACCATATATTTT
TRBJ2-2,NA,TRBV5-5,NA,CASSPMAGELFF,TGTGCCAGCAGCCCTATGGCCGGGGAGCTGTTTTTT
TRBJ2-3,NA,TRBV7-6,NA,CASSRRQGGRATDTQYF,TGTGCCAGCAGCCGTCGCCAGGGGGGCAGGGCGACAGATACGCAGTATTTT
TRBJ1-1,NA,TRBV7-9,NA,CASRPDGHNEAFF,TGTGCCAGCAGACCTGACGGACATAATGAAGCTTTCTTT
TRBJ2-3,few,TRBV30,TRBD2,CAWSSSGGTDTQYF,TGTGCCTGGAGTTCTAGCGGGGGGACAGATACGCAGTATTTT
TRBJ2-1,NA,TRBV9,NA,CASTLKAGPNEQFF,TGTGCCAGCACCTTAAAAGCAGGGCCCAATGAGCAGTTCTTC
TRBJ2-1,NA,TRBV28,TRBD2,CASSTTSGGDNEQFF,TGTGCCAGCAGTACGACTAGCGGGGGAGACAATGAGCAGTTCTTC
TRBJ1-3,NA,TRBV7-9,NA,CASSSNSGNTIYF,TGTGCCAGCAGCTCAAACTCTGGAAACACCATATATTTT
TRBJ1-6,NA,TRBV7-9,NA,CASSLDGVAYSPLHF,TGTGCCAGCAGCTTAGACGGAGTCGCTTATTCACCCCTCCACTTT
TRBJ2-7,once,TRBV21-1,NA,CASSKSQRLYEQYF,TGTGCCAGCAGCAAAAGCCAGCGACTCTACGAGCAGTACTTC
TRBJ1-4,NA,TRBV9,NA,CASSVSGFNEKLFF,TGTGCCAGCAGCGTATCAGGGTTTAATGAAAAACTGTTTTTT
TRBJ1-2,NA,TRBV11-2,TRBD1,CASSSTQGAGGYTF,TGTGCCAGCAGCTCGACCCAGGGGGCAGGTGGCTACACCTTC
TRBJ1-1,NA,TRBV19,TRBD1,CASSTGTGSPLAFF,TGTGCCAGTAGTACGGGGACAGGGAGTCCCTTAGCTTTCTTT
TRBJ2-1,NA,TRBV2,TRBD2,CASSEIAGTYNEQFF,TGTGCCAGCAGTGAAATAGCGGGGACGTACAATGAGCAGTTCTTC
TRBJ1-2,NA,TRBV7-9,NA,CASRGEGPYGYTF,TGTGCCAGCAGAGGGGAGGGCCCCTATGGCTACACCTTC
TRBJ2-7,few,TRBV6-1,TRBD1,CASSEDRDLSYEQYF,TGTGCCAGCAGTGAGGACAGGGACCTCTCCTACGAGCAGTACTTC
TRBJ1-2,NA,TRBV2,NA,CASSGGFDGYTF,TGTGCCAGCTCGGGGGGGTTCGATGGCTACACCTTC
TRBJ2-3,NA,TRBV15,NA,CATSNYGGSTDTQYF,TGTGCCACCAGCAACTACGGGGGTTCCACAGATACGCAGTATTTT
TRBJ2-2,NA,TRBV27,TRBD1,CASSLLRTGLTNTGELFF,TGTGCCAGCAGTTTATTACGGACAGGGTTAACGAACACCGGGGAGCTGTTTTTT
TRBJ1-6,NA,TRBV2,TRBD1,CASSEAGTVYSPLHF,TGTGCCAGCAGTGAAGCCGGGACAGTCTATTCACCCCTCCACTTT
TRBJ2-3,NA,TRBV9,TRBD2,CASSVATSKDTQYF,TGTGCCAGCAGCGTAGCGACTAGCAAAGATACGCAGTATTTT
TRBJ2-2,few,TRBV5-5,NA,CASSLINTGELFF,TGTGCCAGCAGCTTGATAAACACCGGGGAGCTGTTTTTT
TRBJ2-6,NA,TRBV28,TRBD2,CASSGRSGANVLTF,TGTGCCAGCAGCGGGAGGTCTGGGGCCAACGTCCTGACTTTC
TRBJ2-7,NA,TRBV7-9,NA,CASSPRGPGAGWYEQYF,TGTGCCAGCAGCCCGAGAGGTCCAGGGGCAGGTTGGTACGAGCAGTACTTC
TRBJ2-7,NA,TRBV6-6,TRBD1,CASRTSGQGDEQYF,TGTGCCAGCAGGACGAGCGGACAGGGCGACGAGCAGTACTTC
TRBJ2-2,NA,TRBV5-4,TRBD2,CASSLRLAGTGELFF,TGTGCCAGCAGCTTGCGGCTAGCGGGCACCGGGGAGCTGTTTTTT
TRBJ2-5,NA,TRBV5-1,TRBD1,CASSLAGTGLGETQYF,TGCGCCAGCAGCTTGGCCGGGACAGGGTTAGGTGAGACCCAGTACTTC
TRBJ2-1,NA,TRBV7-9,NA,CASSFAGANNEQFF,TGTGCCAGCAGCTTTGCAGGGGCCAACAATGAGCAGTTCTTC
TRBJ1-2,NA,TRBV7-8,NA,CASSSSGYGYTF,TGTGCCAGCAGCTCGTCCGGCTATGGCTACACCTTC
TRBJ1-6,NA,TRBV25-1,NA,CASIRGGSDSPLHF,TGTGCCAGCATTCGGGGGGGTTCGGATTCACCCCTCCACTTT